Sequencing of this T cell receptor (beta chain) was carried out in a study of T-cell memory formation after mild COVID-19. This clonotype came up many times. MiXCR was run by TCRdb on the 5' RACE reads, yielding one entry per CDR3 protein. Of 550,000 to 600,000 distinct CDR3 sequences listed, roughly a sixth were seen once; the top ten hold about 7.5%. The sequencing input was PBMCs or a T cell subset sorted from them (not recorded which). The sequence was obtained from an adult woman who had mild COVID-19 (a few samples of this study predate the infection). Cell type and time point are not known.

As DNA, the CDR3 is TGTGCCAGCAGCACGGGGACTTCTAACACCGGGGAGCTGTTTTTT. Translated, it gives CASSTGTSNTGELFF. This chain links TRBV9 with TRBJ2-2; D is perhaps TRBD2 (6 bases). Deletions cut 4 bases from V and 2 bases from J, with 12 bases between. The germline V gene encodes CDR1 SGDLS and CDR2 YYNGEE. CDR3 size: 15 residues.